Given below is one T cell receptor (beta chain) in context. The same CDR3 arises from other DNA sequences in this sample as well. The data originate from a study of T cell changes during pregnancy in multiple sclerosis. Trimming cost V 4 bases and J 5 bases; bases outside gene matches: 0. In germline, CDR1 is SNHLY, CDR2 FYNNEI. The length of the CDR3 is 13 residues. The data were produced by immunoSEQ multiplex PCR, yet TCRdb's version contains in-frame clones alone and is incomplete. The sample lists about 35,000 clones, roughly nine tenths occurring once. The source is a female donor in good health, enrolled as a control in a pregnancy study. Sample: CD4+ T cells from peripheral blood mononuclear cells, taken in the third trimester of pregnancy. The chain recombines TRBV2 with TRBJ2-5; 11 bases map to TRBD2. The CDR3 sequence: CASSGTSGETQYF. DNA of the CDR3: TGTGCCAGCAGTGGGACTAGCGGGGAGACCCAGTACTTC. The full variable domain, completed using reference TRBV2 and TRBJ2-5, is EPEVTQTPSHQVTQMGQEVILRCVPISNHLYFYWYRQILGQKVEFLVSFYNNEISEKSEIFDDQFSVERPDGSNFTLKIRSTKLEDSAMYFCASSGTSGETQYFGPGTRLLVL.